The rows below give T cell receptor beta chains drawn from one sample of a study of blood T cells in healthy people across ages. TCRdb itself ran the 5' RACE reads through MiXCR, one entry per CDR3 protein. The sample gives over 1,200,000 distinct CDR3 sequences, around 59% of which show up once; under 8.5% is in the top ten. The sequencing sample was made of blood. The receptors here all came from a man aged 18 to 30 in good health. CDR3s include the opening cysteine and the closing phenylalanine or tryptophan. The D gene is left open where the match is weak. Clone size is shown for a subset of rows, as once, few, many or a class of expanded clone.

v_call,j_call,d_call,clone_size,cdr3_aa,cdr3_nt
TRBV9,TRBJ2-7,-,-,CASNPGRDRVYEQYF,TGTGCCAGCAATCCAGGAAGGGATCGGGTCTACGAGCAGTACTTC
TRBV9,TRBJ2-3,TRBD2,-,CASSVASGGRTDTQYF,TGTGCCAGCAGCGTGGCTAGCGGGGGCCGCACAGATACGCAGTATTTT
TRBV9,TRBJ1-2,-,-,CASSSHFQDYGYTF,TGTGCCAGCAGCTCCCACTTCCAGGACTATGGCTACACCTTC
TRBV12-3/TRBV12-4,TRBJ2-5,-,-,CASRKTLAGEETQYF,TGTGCCAGCAGGAAAACATTGGCGGGTGAAGAGACCCAGTACTTC
TRBV7-6,TRBJ2-7,TRBD2,-,CASSHTGTRIHEQYF,TGTGCCAGCAGCCACACCGGGACTAGGATCCACGAGCAGTACTTC
TRBV25-1,TRBJ2-1,TRBD1,-,CASRTGVRDEQFF,TGTGCCAGTAGGACAGGGGTGAGGGATGAGCAGTTCTTC
TRBV20-1,TRBJ2-1,-,-,CSASSQWGYNEQFF,TGCAGTGCCTCTAGCCAGTGGGGGTACAATGAGCAGTTCTTC
TRBV4-3,TRBJ2-5,-,-,CAGSQDRGGETQYF,TGCGCCGGCAGCCAAGATCGGGGAGGAGAGACCCAGTACTTC
TRBV4-3,TRBJ2-5,-,-,CASSQQPLSSYEQYF,TGCGCCAGCAGCCAACAACCCCTCTCGTCCTATGAGCAGTACTTC
TRBV28,TRBJ1-1,-,-,CASSSRTGSEAFF,TGTGCCAGCAGTTCGAGGACCGGGAGTGAAGCTTTCTTT
TRBV25-1,TRBJ1-1,TRBD1,-,CASSAPQGGLNTEAFF,TGTGCCAGCAGTGCCCCGCAGGGGGGTTTGAACACTGAAGCTTTCTTT
TRBV3-1,TRBJ2-7,TRBD2,few,CASSQDRWAGGTYEQYF,TGTGCCAGCAGCCAAGATCGATGGGCGGGGGGGACCTACGAGCAGTACTTC
TRBV7-2,TRBJ2-7,-,-,CASSPPFWDRTNYEQYF,TGTGCCAGCAGCCCACCCTTTTGGGACCGGACCAACTACGAGCAGTACTTC
TRBV20-1,TRBJ2-5,-,once,CSAQRLDRETQYF,TGCAGTGCTCAAAGACTAGACCGCGAGACCCAGTACTTC
TRBV7-8,TRBJ2-7,TRBD2,-,CASSYQAGGSYEQYF,TGTGCCAGCAGCTACCAAGCGGGAGGATCCTACGAGCAGTACTTC
TRBV29-1,TRBJ2-3,-,-,CSVEWGGAPDTQYF,TGCAGCGTTGAATGGGGGGGGGCCCCAGATACGCAGTATTTT
TRBV20-1,TRBJ1-2,TRBD1,-,CSARAGTAVDGYTF,TGCAGTGCTAGAGCCGGGACAGCGGTGGATGGCTACACCTTC
TRBV20-1,TRBJ1-2,TRBD1,-,CSASGQRDYGYTF,TGCAGTGCCTCGGGACAGCGCGACTATGGCTACACCTTC
TRBV12-3/TRBV12-4,TRBJ2-1,TRBD2,-,CASSPSGGRADEQFF,TGTGCCAGCAGCCCCTCGGGCGGGAGGGCCGATGAGCAGTTCTTC
TRBV5-1,TRBJ2-7,TRBD2,few,CASSLALSGDSYEQYF,TGCGCCAGCAGCTTGGCCCTTAGCGGGGACTCCTACGAGCAGTACTTC
TRBV20-1,TRBJ1-6,-,-,CSARTGNSPLHF,TGCAGTGCTAGAACGGGGAATTCACCCCTCCACTTT
TRBV27,TRBJ2-1,TRBD2,-,CASSLREAGGYNEQFF,TGTGCCAGCAGTTTAAGGGAAGCGGGAGGGTACAATGAGCAGTTCTTC
TRBV27,TRBJ2-7,-,-,CASSLSLGTYLEQYF,TGTGCCAGCAGTTTATCGCTGGGCACCTACCTCGAGCAGTACTTC
TRBV20-1,TRBJ1-2,-,few,CSARDVYGYTF,TGCAGTGCTAGAGATGTATATGGCTACACCTTC
TRBV27,TRBJ2-5,TRBD2,-,CASRTTEGLGETQYF,TGTGCCAGCAGAACGACAGAAGGACTAGGAGAGACCCAGTACTTC
TRBV6-5,TRBJ2-5,TRBD2,once,CASKLAGGGETQYF,TGTGCCAGCAAACTAGCGGGAGGCGGAGAGACCCAGTACTTC
TRBV20-1,TRBJ2-5,-,-,CSAVRGETQYF,TGCAGTGCCGTCAGGGGAGAGACCCAGTACTTC
TRBV7-9,TRBJ2-7,-,-,CASSLVGTKAEQYF,TGTGCCAGCAGCCTAGTTGGGACAAAAGCCGAGCAGTACTTC
TRBV6-6,TRBJ1-6,TRBD1,-,CASSMDRGHSPLHF,TGTGCCAGCAGCATGGACAGGGGGCATTCACCCCTCCACTTT
TRBV10-3,TRBJ2-1,-,-,CAIRTRTYNEQFF,TGTGCCATCAGGACAAGAACCTACAATGAGCAGTTCTTC
TRBV9,TRBJ2-3,TRBD2,-,CASSAGTTILDTQYF,TGTGCCAGCAGCGCCGGGACTACGATTTTGGATACGCAGTATTTT
TRBV28,TRBJ2-7,-,-,CASSPETGQTYEQYF,TGTGCCAGCAGCCCAGAGACGGGGCAAACCTACGAGCAGTACTTC
TRBV12-3/TRBV12-4,TRBJ1-1,-,-,CASKVQNTEAFF,TGTGCCAGCAAGGTCCAGAACACTGAAGCTTTCTTT
TRBV7-9,TRBJ1-1,-,once,CASSLAGWNTEAFF,TGTGCCAGCAGCTTAGCAGGGTGGAACACTGAAGCTTTCTTT
TRBV24-1,TRBJ1-4,TRBD1,-,CATTSKDRDGTNEKLFF,TGTGCCACCACCTCGAAGGACAGGGACGGAACTAATGAAAAACTGTTTTTT
TRBV4-1,TRBJ2-1,TRBD2,-,CASSQPREGTAAYNEQFF,TGCGCCAGCAGCCAACCCCGGGAGGGTACTGCCGCCTACAATGAGCAGTTCTTC
TRBV5-1,TRBJ1-6,-,-,CASSSSGQGNSPLHF,TGCGCCAGCAGCTCCTCGGGGCAGGGAAACTCACCCCTCCACTTT
TRBV20-1,TRBJ2-7,-,few,CSAPDFLGYEQYF,TGCAGTGCCCCCGACTTCCTAGGGTACGAGCAGTACTTC
TRBV7-9,TRBJ1-5,-,-,CASSSGTRAQHF,TGTGCCAGCAGCTCTGGGACGCGAGCCCAGCATTTT
TRBV19,TRBJ2-7,-,-,CASSSRPEAEQYF,TGTGCCAGTAGTAGCCGTCCGGAGGCCGAGCAGTACTTC
TRBV7-2,TRBJ2-1,TRBD2,few,CASSSLGLAGIGEQFF,TGTGCCAGCAGCTCACTGGGACTAGCGGGGATTGGTGAGCAGTTCTTC
TRBV14,TRBJ2-3,-,-,CASSQDNGKLADTQYF,TGTGCCAGCAGCCAAGATAACGGGAAACTCGCAGATACGCAGTATTTT
TRBV7-8,TRBJ2-3,TRBD2,-,CASSLERGGSADTQYF,TGTGCCAGCAGCTTAGAGCGCGGGGGGAGCGCAGATACGCAGTATTTT
TRBV4-1,TRBJ2-1,TRBD2,-,CASSQERGSNEQFF,TGCGCCAGCAGCCAAGAGCGGGGGTCCAATGAGCAGTTCTTC
TRBV4-3,TRBJ2-7,-,few,CASSHVTGSPYEQYF,TGCGCCAGCAGCCACGTAACAGGGAGTCCCTACGAGCAGTACTTC
TRBV28,TRBJ1-2,TRBD1,-,CASRVGDRGHGYTF,TGTGCCAGCAGGGTCGGGGACAGGGGCCATGGCTACACCTTC
TRBV20-1,TRBJ2-2,-,-,CGGEGAGELFF,TGCGGGGGAGAAGGGGCCGGGGAGCTGTTTTTT
TRBV5-6,TRBJ1-2,-,-,CASSFGQPPLNGYTF,TGTGCCAGCAGCTTTGGACAGCCACCTCTGAATGGCTACACCTTC
TRBV14,TRBJ1-4,-,-,CASSQGVPGKEKLFF,TGTGCCAGCAGCCAGGGAGTCCCCGGAAAGGAAAAACTGTTTTTT
TRBV12-3/TRBV12-4,TRBJ2-3,-,few,CASSPGGGQGTDTQYF,TGTGCCAGCAGTCCCGGGGGGGGACAGGGCACAGATACGCAGTATTTT
TRBV6-2/TRBV6-3,TRBJ1-6,-,-,CASSYDGLPRSPLHF,TGTGCCAGCAGTTACGACGGACTCCCGCGCTCACCCCTCCACTTT
TRBV13,TRBJ1-4,-,few,CASSHEPGTNEKLFF,TGTGCTAGCAGCCACGAACCAGGGACTAATGAAAAACTGTTTTTT
TRBV20-1,TRBJ2-7,TRBD2,-,CSGTSLVHEQYF,TGCAGTGGGACTAGCTTGGTCCACGAGCAGTACTTC
TRBV6-5,TRBJ2-2,TRBD1,-,CASSYFLYRGRFHRDTGELFF,TGTGCCAGCAGTTACTTCCTCTACAGGGGGCGCTTTCACCGGGACACCGGGGAGCTGTTTTTT
TRBV6-8,TRBJ2-7,TRBD1,-,CASRRDRVIWDEQYF,TGTGCCAGCAGGCGGGACAGGGTAATTTGGGACGAGCAGTACTTC
TRBV28,TRBJ2-5,-,-,CASSLVRSIAQYF,TGTGCCAGCAGTTTAGTCAGGTCCATAGCCCAGTACTTC
TRBV4-1,TRBJ2-1,-,-,CASSHGYTFAYNEQFF,TGCGCCAGCAGCCACGGTTACACGTTCGCCTACAATGAGCAGTTCTTC
TRBV20-1,TRBJ2-3,-,-,CSACPWGGDSLDTQYF,TGCAGTGCTTGCCCATGGGGCGGGGATTCGTTGGATACGCAGTATTTT
TRBV15,TRBJ1-5,-,-,CATSRDYAGNQPQHF,TGTGCCACCAGCAGAGATTACGCAGGGAATCAGCCCCAGCATTTT
TRBV27,TRBJ2-1,TRBD1,few,CASSWTSGQGYNEQFF,TGTGCCAGCAGTTGGACCTCGGGACAGGGCTACAATGAGCAGTTCTTC